This is a list of T cell receptor beta chains from one sample in a study of blood T cell repertoires in COVID-19. Measured with immunoSEQ multiplex PCR; TCRdb has only the in-frame clones, and not every one. The sample shows 210,000 or so clones, approximately 90% of them seen only once. Sequenced: peripheral blood. All receptors come from a woman aged 40-49 years with acute or convalescent COVID-19. Each CDR3 is given with its conserved first and last residue. The D gene is left open where the match is weak. Size is omitted from some rows. Given values are once, few, many or a class for expanded clones.

CASNPTNWADTQYF,TRBV6-5,-,TRBJ2-3,-
CASSFPGGFEAFF,TRBV27,-,TRBJ1-1,-
CASSARDRTERNTQYF,TRBV6-6,-,TRBJ2-3,-
CASGEGGVSNQPQHF,TRBV27,-,TRBJ1-5,-
CASSPDRGGRYGYTF,TRBV2,TRBD1,TRBJ1-2,few
CASSEDYRAGGYTF,TRBV6-1,-,TRBJ1-2,-
CATSDPRPGRGTYNEQFF,TRBV24-1,TRBD2,TRBJ2-1,-
CASSYSRHGTEAFF,TRBV6-2/TRBV6-3,-,TRBJ1-1,-
CASSPAASGNTIYF,TRBV6-2/TRBV6-3,-,TRBJ1-3,-
CAHTGGGNGDTQYF,TRBV30,TRBD1,TRBJ2-3,-
CASSDPGQGHTDTQYF,TRBV6-2/TRBV6-3,TRBD1,TRBJ2-3,-
CASSQLPQETQYF,TRBV4-1,-,TRBJ2-5,once
CASSLVASTDTQYF,TRBV11-2,-,TRBJ2-3,-
CATSAGGSGGTEAFF,TRBV15,TRBD1,TRBJ1-1,once
CASRGLGGAVETQYF,TRBV19,-,TRBJ2-5,-
CASSLRDRLLYGYTF,TRBV9,-,TRBJ1-2,-
CASSPIAGGNQETQYF,TRBV5-5,TRBD2,TRBJ2-5,-